The clone carrying this T cell receptor beta chain occurred once. As yet, its antigen is unknown. Time point denoted: cycle 4 day 1 (C4D1), after less than seven weeks of nivolumab. Brentuximab vedotin exposure varied among the patients, all of whom had relapsed after autologous stem cell transplantation. This entry is derived from a study of PD-1 blockade in classical Hodgkin lymphoma. Here immunoSEQ multiplex PCR was the method, and the copy in TCRdb shows in-frame clones only, minus some. Of 100,000 or so clones listed, approximately 89% are singletons. General study results and limits: Newly diagnosed patients were reported to exhibit reduced baseline TCR diversity relative to healthy donors. Why the repertoires differ is still unclear, perhaps disease activity or prior therapy. The study found that TCR diversity rose significantly by C4D1 in CD4+ but not CD8+ cells.

CDR1 is SGHTA and CDR2 is FQGNSA in the germline V gene. The CDR3 extends over 16 amino acids. With 6 bases clipped from V and 0 bases from J, the junction kept 11 bases outside the gene matches. The chain combines TRBV7-2 with TRBJ2-7; 7 bases are a match to TRBD1. This sequence originates from a human donor with classical Hodgkin lymphoma. Sequences were derived from peripheral blood mononuclear cells (PBMCs), sampled before the fourth cycle of nivolumab. This CDR3 is CASSLAGDSFSYEQYF. CDR3 DNA sequence: TGTGCCAGCAGTCTAGCAGGGGACAGTTTCTCCTACGAGCAGTACTTC.